The 8 T cell receptor beta chains below come from one sample, sequenced in a study of neurological immune-mediated disorders. Time point of the sample: longitudinal time-point 3. TCRdb reprocessed the 5' RACE reads via MiXCR and lists one record per CDR3 protein. The sample includes about 45,000 distinct CDR3 sequences, roughly 14% of them seen just once. Sample: PBMCs. The receptor source for this set is a young man in good health.

This clonotype was seen at least ten times. This sequence joins TRBV27 and TRBJ2-1; 8 bases agree with TRBD1. V was clipped by 4 bases and J by 6 bases; unmatched bases: 11. Germline V gene sequence: CDR1 MNHEY, CDR2 SMNVEV (reference sequence). The CDR3 covers 16 residues. This CDR3 reads CASSSGQGGFGNEQFF. CDR3 nucleotides: TGTGCCAGCAGTTCCGGACAGGGTGGTTTTGGCAATGAGCAGTTCTTC.

Many counts were recorded for this clonotype. The V gene is TRBV6-5, the J gene TRBJ2-2, with D maybe TRBD2 (6 bases). The CDR3 extends over 13 amino acids. Per the germline V gene, CDR1 is MNHEY and CDR2 is SVGAGI. V lost 0 bases, J lost 7 bases, and 6 bases lay in between. The CDR3 loop is CASSYSTSGELFF. The CDR3 DNA follows: TGTGCCAGCAGTTACTCGACTAGCGGGGAGCTGTTTTTT.

This clonotype was seen repeatedly, ten times or more. This chain joins TRBV12-3 or TRBV12-4 and TRBJ2-3; unclear D gene. This CDR3 region has 13 residues. Trimming took 8 bases from V and 3 from J, leaving 12 bases between them. CDR3 in DNA: TGTGCCAGCGGTAGGGCCGGGACAGATACGCAGTATTTT. Residues: CASGRAGTDTQYF.

This clonotype came up many times. V is TRBV20-1 and J is TRBJ2-5; 8 bases agree with TRBD2. The J segment lost 2 bases and the V segment lost 2 bases, leaving 7 bases of the junction unmatched. CDR3 length equals 15 residues. Germline V gives CDR1 DFQATT, CDR2 SNEGSKA (reference sequence). CDR3 sequence: CSARIAGRSQETQYF. The CDR3 nucleotides are TGCAGTGCTAGAATAGCGGGACGGTCTCAAGAGACCCAGTACTTC.

To note about this clonotype: A much larger clone lies a single base off, so this may be a read error. The rearrangement joins TRBV19 to TRBJ2-3; TRBD2 is a possible D gene (5 bases). The V gene's germline CDR1 is LNHDA and CDR2 SQIVND (reference sequence). CDR3 size: 12 residues. Trimming left V 8 bases short and J 5 bases short, with 11 bases between. The CDR3 nucleotides are TGTGCCAGTTCGGACTTCATAGATACGCAGTATTTT. Its protein product is CASSDFIDTQYF.

This clonotype was seen ten or more times. The chain is built from TRBV11-2 and TRBJ1-2, with D maybe TRBD1 (6 bases). The CDR3 is 15 amino acids. Germline lookup yields CDR1 SGHAT and CDR2 FQNNGV. The V end lost 1 base, the J end lost 7 bases, and 16 bases lay between the germline ends. CDR3: CASSLAEGGALGYTF. The CDR3 DNA follows: TGTGCCAGCAGCTTAGCCGAAGGGGGGGCGCTTGGCTACACCTTC.

This clonotype showed up many times. The chain recombines TRBV2 with TRBJ1-5, with unresolved D. This CDR3 contains 12 residues. V dropped 3 bases and J dropped 5 bases, with 5 bases sitting between them. In germline, CDR1 is SNHLY, CDR2 FYNNEI. CDR3 protein: CASSDSYQPQHF. The CDR3 DNA follows: TGTGCCAGCAGTGACAGTTATCAGCCCCAGCATTTT.

At least ten counts were recorded for this clonotype. This chain links TRBV5-1 with TRBJ2-1, with D possibly being TRBD1 or TRBD2 (5 bases each). V lost 3 bases and J 0 bases, leaving 16 bases between the germline ends. CDR3 length equals 17 residues. The germline gives CDR1 SGHRS, CDR2 YFSETQ. CDR3 residues: CASSWGWAAGSYNEQFF. The CDR3 DNA sequence: TGCGCCAGCAGCTGGGGGTGGGCGGCGGGCTCCTACAATGAGCAGTTCTTC.